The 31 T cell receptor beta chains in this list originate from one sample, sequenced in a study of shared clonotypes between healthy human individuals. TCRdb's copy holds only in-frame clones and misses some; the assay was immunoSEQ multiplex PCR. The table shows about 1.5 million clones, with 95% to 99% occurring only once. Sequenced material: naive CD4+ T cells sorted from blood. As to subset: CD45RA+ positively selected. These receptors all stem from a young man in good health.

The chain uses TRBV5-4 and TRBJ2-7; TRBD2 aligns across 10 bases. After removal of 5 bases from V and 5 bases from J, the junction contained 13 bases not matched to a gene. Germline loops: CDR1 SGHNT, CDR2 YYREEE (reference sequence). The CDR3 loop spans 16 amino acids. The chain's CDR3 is CASSWPGSGRANEQYF. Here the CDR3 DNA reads TGTGCCAGCAGTTGGCCGGGGAGCGGGAGGGCCAACGAGCAGTACTTC.

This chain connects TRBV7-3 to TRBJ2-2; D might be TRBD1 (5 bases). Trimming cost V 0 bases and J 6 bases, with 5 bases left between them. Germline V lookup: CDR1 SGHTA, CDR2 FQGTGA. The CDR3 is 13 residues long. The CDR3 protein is CASSLTGPGELFF. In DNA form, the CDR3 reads TGTGCCAGCAGCTTAACGGGGCCCGGGGAGCTGTTTTTT.

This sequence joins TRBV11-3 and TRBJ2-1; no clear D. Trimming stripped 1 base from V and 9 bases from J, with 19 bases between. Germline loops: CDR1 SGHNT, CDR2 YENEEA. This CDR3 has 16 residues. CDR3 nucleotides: TGTGCCAGCAGCTTAGCCCCGGCCTATCAGGTGTCTGAGCAGTTCTTC. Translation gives CASSLAPAYQVSEQFF.

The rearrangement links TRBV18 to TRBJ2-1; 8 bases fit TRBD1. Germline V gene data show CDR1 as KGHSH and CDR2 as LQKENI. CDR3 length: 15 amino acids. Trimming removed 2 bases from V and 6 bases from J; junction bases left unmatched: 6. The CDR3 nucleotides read TGTGCCAGCTCACCAAGGGCAGGGGGCCTCAATGAGCAGTTCTTC. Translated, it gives CASSPRAGGLNEQFF.

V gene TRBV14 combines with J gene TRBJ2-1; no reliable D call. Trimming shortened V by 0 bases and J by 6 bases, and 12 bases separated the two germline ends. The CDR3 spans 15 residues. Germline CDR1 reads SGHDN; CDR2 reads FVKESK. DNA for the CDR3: TGTGCCAGCAGCCAAGAAGAACTCTTCGGCAATGAGCAGTTCTTC. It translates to CASSQEELFGNEQFF. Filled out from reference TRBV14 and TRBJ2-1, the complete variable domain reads EAGVTQFPSHSVIEKGQTVTLRCDPISGHDNLYWYRRVMGKEIKFLLHFVKESKQDESGMPNNRFLAERTGGTYSTLKVQPAELEDSGVYFCASSQEELFGNEQFFGPGTRLTVL.

CDR3: CASSGPGATEQYF. The CDR3 bases are TGTGCCAGCAGTGGCCCGGGGGCGACCGAGCAGTACTTC. The chain is built from TRBV6-1 and TRBJ2-7, with D perhaps assigned TRBD1 or TRBD2 (6 bases each). In germline, CDR1 is MNHNS, CDR2 SASEGT. CDR3 length equals 13 residues. Trimming stripped 4 bases from V and 6 bases from J, with 13 bases between.

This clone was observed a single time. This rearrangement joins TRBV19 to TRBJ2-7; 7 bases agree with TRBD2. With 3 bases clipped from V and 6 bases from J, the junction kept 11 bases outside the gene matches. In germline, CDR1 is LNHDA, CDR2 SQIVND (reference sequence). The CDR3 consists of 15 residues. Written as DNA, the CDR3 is TGTGCCAGTAGTATCCCGGGACTAACACCTGTCGAGCAGTACTTC. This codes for CASSIPGLTPVEQYF.

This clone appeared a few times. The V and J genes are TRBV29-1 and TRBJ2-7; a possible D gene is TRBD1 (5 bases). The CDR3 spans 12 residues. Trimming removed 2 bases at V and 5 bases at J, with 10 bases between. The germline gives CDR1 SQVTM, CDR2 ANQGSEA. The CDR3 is CSVELQGHEQYF. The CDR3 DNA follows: TGCAGCGTTGAACTGCAGGGCCACGAGCAGTACTTC.

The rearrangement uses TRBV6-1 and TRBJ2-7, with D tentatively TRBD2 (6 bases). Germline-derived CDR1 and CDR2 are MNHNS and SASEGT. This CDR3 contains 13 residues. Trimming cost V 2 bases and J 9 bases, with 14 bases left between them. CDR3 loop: CASSERGSGVQYF. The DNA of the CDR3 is TGTGCCAGCAGTGAACGTGGTAGCGGAGTGCAGTACTTC.

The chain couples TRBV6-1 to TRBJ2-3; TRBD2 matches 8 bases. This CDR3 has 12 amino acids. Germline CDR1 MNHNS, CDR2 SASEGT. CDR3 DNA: TGTGGGTTAAGCGGGAGTAGCGATACGCAGTATTTT. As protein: CGLSGSSDTQYF.

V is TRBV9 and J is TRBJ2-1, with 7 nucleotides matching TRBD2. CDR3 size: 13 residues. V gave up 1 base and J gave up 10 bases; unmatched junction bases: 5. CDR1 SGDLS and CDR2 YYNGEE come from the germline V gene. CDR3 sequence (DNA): TGTGCCAGCAGCGTATTGACTAGCCGGGAGCAGTTCTTC. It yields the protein CASSVLTSREQFF.

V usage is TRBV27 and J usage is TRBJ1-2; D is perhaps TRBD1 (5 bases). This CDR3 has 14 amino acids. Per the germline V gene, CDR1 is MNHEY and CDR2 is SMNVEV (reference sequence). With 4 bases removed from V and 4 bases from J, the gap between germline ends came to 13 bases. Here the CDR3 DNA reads TGTGCCAGCAGTTCCCCAGGGTTGAGCTATGGCTACACCTTC. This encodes CASSSPGLSYGYTF.

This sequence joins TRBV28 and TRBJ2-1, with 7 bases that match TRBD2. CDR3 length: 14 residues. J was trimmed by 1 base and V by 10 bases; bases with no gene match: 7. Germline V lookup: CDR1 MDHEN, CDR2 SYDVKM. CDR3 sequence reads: CATQTSLSYNEQFF. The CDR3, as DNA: TGTGCCACCCAGACTAGCCTTTCCTACAATGAGCAGTTCTTC.

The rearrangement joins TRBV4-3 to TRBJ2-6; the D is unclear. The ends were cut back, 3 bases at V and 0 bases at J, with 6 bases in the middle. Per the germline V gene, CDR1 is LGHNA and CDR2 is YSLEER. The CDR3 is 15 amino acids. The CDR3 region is CASSQRSSGANVLTF. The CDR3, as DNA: TGCGCCAGCAGCCAGCGAAGCTCTGGGGCCAACGTCCTGACTTTC.

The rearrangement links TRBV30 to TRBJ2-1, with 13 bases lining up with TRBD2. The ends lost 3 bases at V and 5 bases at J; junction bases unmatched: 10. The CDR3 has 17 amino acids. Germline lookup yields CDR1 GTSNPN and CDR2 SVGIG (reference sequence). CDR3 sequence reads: CAWSMIQGLAGNNEQFF. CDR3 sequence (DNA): TGTGCCTGGAGCATGATACAGGGACTAGCGGGGAACAATGAGCAGTTCTTC.

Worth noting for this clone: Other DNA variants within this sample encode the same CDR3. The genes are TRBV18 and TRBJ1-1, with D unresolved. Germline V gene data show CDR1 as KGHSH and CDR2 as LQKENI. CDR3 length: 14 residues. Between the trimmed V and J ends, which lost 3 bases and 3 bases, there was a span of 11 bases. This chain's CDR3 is CASSPRGGDTEAFF. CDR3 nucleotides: TGTGCCAGCTCACCCCGGGGTGGGGACACTGAAGCTTTCTTT.

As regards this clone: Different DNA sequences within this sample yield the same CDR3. In nucleotides, the CDR3 is TGTGCCAGTAGCTCAACAGGGAGCTATGGCTACACCTTC. Its protein is CASSSTGSYGYTF. This chain connects TRBV19 to TRBJ1-2; D is possibly TRBD1 (6 bases). Germline assignment: CDR1 LNHDA and CDR2 SQIVND (reference sequence). This CDR3 is 13 amino acids long. V was clipped by 6 bases and J by 4 bases, with 12 bases between them. The complete variable domain, with remaining parts taken from reference TRBV19 and TRBJ1-2, reads DGGITQSPKYLFRKEGQNVTLSCEQNLNHDAMYWYRQDPGQGLRLIYYSQIVNDFQKGDIAEGYSVSREKKESFPLTVTSAQKNPTAFYLCASSSTGSYGYTFGSGTRLTVV.

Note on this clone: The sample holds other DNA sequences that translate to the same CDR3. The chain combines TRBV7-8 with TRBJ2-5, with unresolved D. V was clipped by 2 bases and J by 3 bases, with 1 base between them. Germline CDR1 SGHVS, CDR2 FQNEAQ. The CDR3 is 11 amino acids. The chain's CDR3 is CASSLKETQYF. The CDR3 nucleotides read TGTGCCAGCAGCTTAAAAGAGACCCAGTACTTC.

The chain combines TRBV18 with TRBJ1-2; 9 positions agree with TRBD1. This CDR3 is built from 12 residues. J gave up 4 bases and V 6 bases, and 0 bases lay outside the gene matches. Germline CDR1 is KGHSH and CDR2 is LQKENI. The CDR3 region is CASSTGGYGYTF. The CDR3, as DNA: TGTGCCAGCTCGACAGGGGGCTATGGCTACACCTTC. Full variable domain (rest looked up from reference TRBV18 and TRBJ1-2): NAGVMQNPRHLVRRRGQEARLRCSPMKGHSHVYWYRQLPEEGLKFMVYLQKENIIDESGMPKERFSAEFPKEGPSILRIQQVVRGDSAAYFCASSTGGYGYTFGSGTRLTVV.

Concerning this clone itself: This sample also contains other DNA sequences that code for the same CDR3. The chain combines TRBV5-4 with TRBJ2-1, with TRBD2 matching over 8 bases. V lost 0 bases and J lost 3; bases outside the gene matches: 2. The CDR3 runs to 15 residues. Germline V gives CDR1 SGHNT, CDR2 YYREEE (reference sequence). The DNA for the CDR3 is TGTGCCAGCAGCTTGGCCGGGACTAGCTACAATGAGCAGTTCTTC. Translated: CASSLAGTSYNEQFF.

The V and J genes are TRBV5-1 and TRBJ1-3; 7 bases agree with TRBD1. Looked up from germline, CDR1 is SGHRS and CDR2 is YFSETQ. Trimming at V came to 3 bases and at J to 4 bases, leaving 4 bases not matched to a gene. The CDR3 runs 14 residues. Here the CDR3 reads CASSWGQLGNTIYF. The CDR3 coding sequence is TGCGCCAGCAGCTGGGGACAGCTCGGAAACACCATATATTTT.

CDR3 nucleotides: TGTGCCAGCAGCGCCGCGGGTAGACTAGCGGGATCCGGGGAGCTGTTTTTT. This encodes CASSAAGRLAGSGELFF. The chain couples TRBV9 to TRBJ2-2; 11 nucleotides match TRBD2. Germline V gene lookup returns CDR1 SGDLS and CDR2 YYNGEE. The ends lost 3 bases at V and 6 bases at J; junction bases unmatched: 10. This CDR3 comprises 17 residues. Full variable domain (missing parts from reference TRBV9 and TRBJ2-2): DSGVTQTPKHLITATGQRVTLRCSPRSGDLSVYWYQQSLDQGLQFLIQYYNGEERAKGNILERFSAQQFPDLHSELNLSSLELGDSALYFCASSAAGRLAGSGELFFGEGSRLTVL.

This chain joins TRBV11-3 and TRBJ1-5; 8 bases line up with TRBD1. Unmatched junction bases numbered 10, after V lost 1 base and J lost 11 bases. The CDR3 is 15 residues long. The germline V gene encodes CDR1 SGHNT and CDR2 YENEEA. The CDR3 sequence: CASSLADRVSRAQHF. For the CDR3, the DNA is TGTGCCAGCAGCTTAGCGGACAGGGTAAGTCGGGCCCAGCATTTT.

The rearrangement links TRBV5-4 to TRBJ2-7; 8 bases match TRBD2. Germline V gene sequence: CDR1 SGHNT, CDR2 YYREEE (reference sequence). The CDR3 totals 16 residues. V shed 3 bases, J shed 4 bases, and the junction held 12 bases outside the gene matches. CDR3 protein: CASSSPSQRESYEQYF. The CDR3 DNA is TGTGCCAGCAGCTCTCCCAGCCAGCGGGAGTCGTACGAGCAGTACTTC.

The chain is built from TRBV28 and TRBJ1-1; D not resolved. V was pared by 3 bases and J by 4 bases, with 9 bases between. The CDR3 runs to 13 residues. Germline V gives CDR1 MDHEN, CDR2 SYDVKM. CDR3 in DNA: TGTGCCAGCAGTTTCAGGTTTGTCACTGAAGCTTTCTTT. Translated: CASSFRFVTEAFF.

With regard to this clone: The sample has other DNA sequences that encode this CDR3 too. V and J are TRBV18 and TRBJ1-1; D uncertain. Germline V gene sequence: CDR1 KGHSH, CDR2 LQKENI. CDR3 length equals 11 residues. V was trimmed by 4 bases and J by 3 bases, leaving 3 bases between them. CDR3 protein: CASSQDTEAFF. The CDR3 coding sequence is TGTGCCAGCTCACAAGACACTGAAGCTTTCTTT.

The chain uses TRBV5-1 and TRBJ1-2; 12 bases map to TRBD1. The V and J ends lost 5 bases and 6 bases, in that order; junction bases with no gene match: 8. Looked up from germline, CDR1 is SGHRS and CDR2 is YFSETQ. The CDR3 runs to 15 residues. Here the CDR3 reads CASSLTGTGGDGYTF. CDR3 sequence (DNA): TGCGCCAGCAGTCTCACCGGGACAGGGGGCGATGGCTACACCTTC.

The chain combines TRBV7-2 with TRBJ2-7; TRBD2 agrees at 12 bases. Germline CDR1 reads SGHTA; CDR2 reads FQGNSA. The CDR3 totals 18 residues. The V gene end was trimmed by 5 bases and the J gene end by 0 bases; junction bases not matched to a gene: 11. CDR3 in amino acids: CASSEVASGRALSYEQYF. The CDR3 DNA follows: TGTGCCAGCAGCGAGGTAGCTAGCGGGAGGGCCCTCTCCTACGAGCAGTACTTC.

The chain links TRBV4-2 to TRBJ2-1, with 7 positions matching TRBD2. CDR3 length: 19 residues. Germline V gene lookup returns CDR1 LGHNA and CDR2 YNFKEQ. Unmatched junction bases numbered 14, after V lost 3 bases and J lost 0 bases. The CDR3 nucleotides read TGTGCCAGCAGCCAGGTGGGCGACGTGGGAGGGCCCTCCTACAATGAGCAGTTCTTC. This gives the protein CASSQVGDVGGPSYNEQFF.

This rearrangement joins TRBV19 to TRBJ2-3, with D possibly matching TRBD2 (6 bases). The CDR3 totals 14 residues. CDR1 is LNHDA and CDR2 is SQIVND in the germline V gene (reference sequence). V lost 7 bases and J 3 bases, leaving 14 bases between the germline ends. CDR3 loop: CASIPREGTDTQYF. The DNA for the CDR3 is TGTGCCAGTATTCCGCGGGAAGGGACAGATACGCAGTATTTT.

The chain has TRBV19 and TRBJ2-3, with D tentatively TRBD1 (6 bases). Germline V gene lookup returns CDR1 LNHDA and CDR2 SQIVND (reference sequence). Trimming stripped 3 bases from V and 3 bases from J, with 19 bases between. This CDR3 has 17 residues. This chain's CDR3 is CASSIPGTGKLTDTQYF. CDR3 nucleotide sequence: TGTGCCAGTAGTATTCCAGGCACAGGGAAGCTAACAGATACGCAGTATTTT.